The 28 T cell receptor beta chains presented below share a single source sample, sequenced in a study of vaccination and CD4 T cells after COVID-19. Treatment in this sample: roughly 10-day PBMC culture with coronavirus spike peptide pools or control peptides (ViraFEST assay). These receptors' targets are unknown. The study sequenced cultured CD4+ T cell DNA using the Oncomine TCR Beta short-read assay. TCRdb reanalysed the PCR reads using MiXCR and keeps one entry per CDR3 protein. The table records about 10,000 distinct CDR3 sequences, just over 55% of them present only once. The sample taken for sequencing was CD4+ T cells from blood, cultured in vitro. The receptors derive from a human donor who had recovered from COVID-19.

This clonotype showed up just a few times. The rearrangement joins TRBV7-3 to TRBJ2-5; D might be TRBD1 (5 bases). The CDR3 runs to 15 residues. Germline CDR1 reads SGHTA; CDR2 reads FQGTGA. Trimming took off 2 bases at V and 5 bases at J, with 15 bases between the two ends. CDR3 loop: CASSLQGLETETQYF. CDR3 nucleotides: TGTGCCAGCAGCTTACAGGGTCTGGAGACGGAGACCCAGTACTTC.

This sequence joins TRBV20-1 and TRBJ2-2, with D possibly matching TRBD2 (6 bases). The CDR3 is 14 amino acids. CDR1 DFQATT and CDR2 SNEGSKA come from the germline V gene (reference sequence). V dropped 5 bases and J dropped 2 bases, with 12 bases sitting between them. The chain's CDR3 is CSASPGLNTGELFF. CDR3 coding DNA: TGCAGTGCTTCGCCGGGACTCAACACCGGGGAGCTGTTTTTT.

The chain combines TRBV15 with TRBJ2-3, with 10 bases lining up with TRBD2. V lost 5 bases, J lost 2 bases, and 4 bases stayed unmatched. CDR1 and CDR2 (germline): LNHNV, YYDKDF (reference sequence). The CDR3 consists of 15 residues. The CDR3, as DNA: TGTGCCACCAGCCCCGGGACTAGCGTCACAGATACGCAGTATTTT. Residues: CATSPGTSVTDTQYF.

The chain employs TRBV24-1 and TRBJ2-2; D is possibly TRBD2 (6 bases). CDR3 length equals 15 residues. Trimming shortened V by 0 bases and J by 5 bases, and 9 bases separated the two germline ends. Per the germline V gene, CDR1 is KGHDR and CDR2 is SFDVKD. The CDR3 DNA is TGTGCCACCAGTGATTTGGGGGGAGGAACCGGGGAGCTGTTTTTT. It codes for CATSDLGGGTGELFF.

This clonotype has more than one count but fewer than ten. The CDR3 sequence is CAAQGSRNQPQHF. CDR3 nucleotides: TGTGCCGCACAGGGGAGTCGCAATCAGCCCCAGCATTTT. The chain links TRBV6-2 or TRBV6-3 to TRBJ1-5, with TRBD1 identical over 7 bases. This CDR3 comprises 13 residues. Germline assignment: CDR1 MNHEY and CDR2 SVGEGT. With V trimmed by 11 bases and J by 2 bases, 6 bases remained unmatched.

This clonotype has only a few counts. The chain is built from TRBV10-3 and TRBJ1-2; D not certain. The V gene lost 4 bases and the J gene lost 9 bases, with 15 bases spanning the gap. The CDR3 runs 13 residues. The germline CDR1 and CDR2 sequences are ENHRY and SYGVKD. This CDR3 reads CAISGELHGSYTF. The CDR3 DNA is TGTGCCATCAGTGGAGAGCTCCACGGTAGCTACACCTTC.

CDR3 sequence reads: CASSLDRGLYTEAFF. Written as DNA, the CDR3 is TGTGCCAGCAGCTTAGACAGGGGACTATACACTGAAGCTTTCTTT. This chain connects TRBV11-2 to TRBJ1-1; possible D gene TRBD1, 6 bases. Germline CDR1 and CDR2: SGHAT and FQNNGV. Trimming left V 0 bases short and J 3 bases short, with 11 bases between. The CDR3 consists of 15 residues.

The V call is TRBV6-2 or TRBV6-3, the J call TRBJ2-5, with 10 bases aligning to TRBD2. Unmatched junction bases numbered 12, after V lost 2 bases and J lost 9 bases. The CDR3 spans 16 residues. Germline CDR1 reads MNHEY; CDR2 reads SVGEGT. CDR3 in amino acids: CASSYVGSGRPEAQYF. CDR3 DNA: TGTGCCAGCAGTTACGTCGGTAGCGGGAGGCCCGAGGCCCAGTACTTC.

This clonotype was detected a few times. CDR3 nucleotides: TGTGCCTGGAGTCACTCGACAGGGAGCTTCAATCAGCCCCAGCATTTT. Translation gives CAWSHSTGSFNQPQHF. J is TRBJ1-5 and V is TRBV30; 7 bases agree with TRBD1. This CDR3 spans 16 amino acids. In germline, CDR1 is GTSNPN, CDR2 SVGIG (reference sequence). Germline trimming cut 2 bases from V and 3 bases from J; bases unmatched to any gene: 10.

This chain links TRBV30 with TRBJ1-2; tentative D call: TRBD1 (5 bases). The CDR3 covers 15 residues. V lost 3 bases and J lost 2, with 16 bases in between. From germline, CDR1 is GTSNPN and CDR2 SVGIG (reference sequence). DNA for the CDR3: TGTGCCTGGAGCCCCTTAAAAGAGGGGAACTATGGCTACACCTTC. It yields the protein CAWSPLKEGNYGYTF.

V and J are TRBV2 and TRBJ1-5, with no clear D. The CDR3 totals 12 residues. Germline values: CDR1 SNHLY, CDR2 FYNNEI. V lost 5 bases and J 4 bases, leaving 6 bases between the germline ends. The CDR3 DNA reads TGTGCCAGCAGTAGAGGGAATCAGCCCCAGCATTTT. It codes for CASSRGNQPQHF.

This chain joins TRBV20-1 and TRBJ2-5; 8 bases are shared with TRBD2. V was clipped by 1 base and J by 7 bases; unmatched bases: 14. This CDR3 region has 16 residues. CDR1 is DFQATT, CDR2 SNEGSKA, per germline (reference sequence). CDR3 in amino acids: CSARGNAGTSELTQYF. CDR3 DNA: TGCAGTGCTAGAGGGAACGCCGGGACTAGTGAGCTGACCCAGTACTTC.

J is TRBJ2-5 and V is TRBV19; 11 nucleotides match TRBD2. The CDR3 consists of 15 residues. V lost 5 bases and J lost 2; bases outside the gene matches: 4. From germline, CDR1 is LNHDA and CDR2 SQIVND (reference sequence). The CDR3 protein is CASSPLAGDQETQYF. The CDR3 DNA reads as TGTGCCAGTAGTCCACTAGCGGGAGATCAAGAGACCCAGTACTTC.

The chain joins TRBV7-3 to TRBJ2-3; 8 bases line up with TRBD2. The CDR3 extends over 15 amino acids. The trim removed 5 bases at V and 8 bases at J, leaving 12 bases unmatched. Germline CDR1 and CDR2: SGHTA and FQGTGA. Here the CDR3 DNA reads TGTGCCAGCAGCGGCACTAGCGGACGCTTTAGTACGCAGTATTTT. It yields the protein CASSGTSGRFSTQYF.

By share, this clonotype counts as medium-sized (0.01 to 0.1%). V usage is TRBV5-4 and J usage is TRBJ1-1; D might be TRBD1 (6 bases). CDR1 is SGHNT, CDR2 YYREEE, per germline (reference sequence). The CDR3 has 16 amino acids. V lost 0 bases, J lost 0 bases, and 12 bases lay in between. The CDR3 DNA follows: TGTGCCAGCAGCTTGGCTAGTCAGGGGATGAACACTGAAGCTTTCTTT. Encoded protein: CASSLASQGMNTEAFF.

The V call is TRBV21-1, the J call TRBJ1-2; no check of the table's D call, TRBD1, against the DNA was made. TRBV21-1 represents a pseudogene. CDR3 length equals 16 residues. The CDR3 is CASSKVVITGPYGYTF. CDR3 bases: TGTGCCAGCAGCAAAGTCGTCATAACCGGGCCCTATGGCTACACCTTC.

Only a few counts were recorded for this clonotype. The genes are TRBV20-1 and TRBJ2-3, with a tentative D call TRBD2 (6 bases). V lost 3 bases to trimming and J lost 4 bases, with 11 bases between them. Looked up from germline, CDR1 is DFQATT and CDR2 is SNEGSKA (reference sequence). CDR3 length: 13 amino acids. The CDR3 sequence is CSARTSFADTQYF. The CDR3 DNA sequence: TGCAGTGCTAGGACTAGTTTTGCAGATACGCAGTATTTT.

The rearrangement joins TRBV20-1 to TRBJ2-3, with TRBD2 as a possible D gene (5 bases). CDR1 DFQATT and CDR2 SNEGSKA come from the germline V gene (reference sequence). CDR3 length: 15 amino acids. Trimming pared 3 bases from V and 4 bases from J, leaving 17 bases between. The CDR3 loop is CSASYGLPSPDTQYF. The CDR3 bases are TGCAGTGCTAGCTACGGACTGCCCTCCCCAGATACGCAGTATTTT.

V and J are TRBV5-4 and TRBJ1-2, with 7 bases identical to TRBD1. Germline CDR1 SGHNT, CDR2 YYREEE (reference sequence). This CDR3 comprises 14 residues. V lost 3 bases to trimming and J lost 1 base; unmatched junction nucleotides: 3. CDR3 loop: CASSSGQINYGYTF. The CDR3 DNA follows: TGTGCCAGCAGCTCGGGACAGATTAACTATGGCTACACCTTC.

The rearrangement joins TRBV7-8 to TRBJ1-1; D unclear. Germline CDR1 is SGHVS and CDR2 is FQNEAQ. V lost 1 base, J lost 3 bases, and 12 bases lay in between. This CDR3 region has 15 residues. The CDR3 loop reads CASSLGAGLYTEAFF. CDR3 nucleotides: TGTGCCAGCAGCTTAGGGGCAGGCCTTTACACTGAAGCTTTCTTT. Filled out from reference TRBV7-8 and TRBJ1-1, the complete variable domain reads GAGVSQSPRYKVAKRGQDVALRCDPISGHVSLFWYQQALGQGPEFLTYFQNEAQLDKSGLPSDRFFAERPEGSVSTLKIQRTQQEDSAVYLCASSLGAGLYTEAFFGQGTRLTVV.

The chain links TRBV12-3 or TRBV12-4 to TRBJ1-1, with 8 positions matching TRBD1. Germline trimming cut 6 bases from V and 2 bases from J; bases unmatched to any gene: 11. The CDR3 totals 16 residues. CDR3 protein: CASRPHPTGDNTEAFF. DNA for the CDR3: TGTGCCAGCAGACCCCATCCGACAGGGGATAACACTGAAGCTTTCTTT.

Relative to its sample, this clonotype is large. The rearrangement uses TRBV7-2 and TRBJ2-1; D unresolved. The end of the DNA is better explained by TRBJ2-7, so the J call may be wrong. The CDR3 loop spans 12 amino acids. The germline V gene encodes CDR1 SGHTA and CDR2 FQGNSA. CDR3 protein: CASSLAGLEQYF. The CDR3 DNA reads as TGTGCCAGCAGCTTAGCGGGGTTAGAGCAGTACTTC.

This chain uses TRBV9 with TRBJ2-5; D may be TRBD1 (5 bases). The CDR3 totals 16 residues. The V gene's germline CDR1 is SGDLS and CDR2 YYNGEE. The germline V and J ends were trimmed by 0 bases and 1 base, with 13 bases remaining between them. CDR3 nucleotide sequence: TGTGCCAGCAGCGTAGCTCCAGGGTCGGGCCAAGAGACCCAGTACTTC. This translates into CASSVAPGSGQETQYF.

By share, this clonotype ranks as medium-sized. The chain joins TRBV20-1 to TRBJ2-2, with TRBD2 identical over 8 bases. From germline, CDR1 is DFQATT and CDR2 SNEGSKA (reference sequence). J was trimmed by 7 bases and V by 6 bases; bases with no gene match: 7. CDR3 length equals 13 residues. CDR3 protein: CSATTAGVGELFF. Written as DNA, the CDR3 is TGCAGTGCCACTACAGCGGGAGTCGGGGAGCTGTTTTTT.

The rearrangement joins TRBV6-2 or TRBV6-3 to TRBJ2-3; no clear D gene. Germline lookup yields CDR1 MNHEY and CDR2 SVGEGT. The CDR3 runs 11 residues. V gave up 8 bases and J gave up 10 bases, with 13 bases separating them. The CDR3: CASFRHPAQYF. For the CDR3, the DNA is TGTGCCAGCTTCAGACACCCGGCGCAGTATTTT.

The rearrangement joins TRBV27 to TRBJ1-1; possibly TRBD1 for D (5 bases). Trimming took 1 base from V and 5 from J, leaving 17 bases between them. The CDR3 has 16 amino acids. Germline CDR1 is MNHEY and CDR2 is SMNVEV (reference sequence). CDR3 residues: CASSLYRSRGRTEAFF. CDR3 sequence (DNA): TGTGCCAGCAGTTTATACAGGAGTCGGGGAAGAACTGAAGCTTTCTTT.

This clonotype was counted between two and nine times. This sequence joins TRBV10-3 and TRBJ2-5, with 9 bases matching TRBD2. The junction had 7 bases not matched to a gene; V was cut back by 8 bases and J by 3 bases. The germline V gene encodes CDR1 ENHRY and CDR2 SYGVKD. This CDR3 has 14 residues. CDR3 bases: TGTGCCATCGGGTCTAGCGGGACCGAAGAGACCCAGTACTTC. Amino acid sequence: CAIGSSGTEETQYF.

The rearrangement links TRBV6-2 or TRBV6-3 to TRBJ2-1; TRBD2 aligns across 8 bases. The germline CDR1 and CDR2 sequences are MNHEY and SVGEGT. The CDR3 spans 18 residues. V lost 0 bases and J lost 2; bases outside the gene matches: 9. The CDR3 nucleotides are TGTGCCAGCAGTTACTCGAAGAAGGGCGGGGGGCCCTACAATGAGCAGTTCTTC. This gives the protein CASSYSKKGGGPYNEQFF.